This T cell receptor beta chain was captured in a study of cytomegalovirus exposure and HLA in healthy donors. Study-level information: T cells numbering 150 million to 200 million yielded around 120 million unique TCR beta sequences in an earlier analysis. Study findings and constraints: Rarity marked most TCR sequences, yet some public TCRs occurred in many donors.

To note about this clone: Antigen: not known.

The PCR was carried out with 60 Vbeta primers and 13 Jbeta primers. This table comes from immunoSEQ multiplex PCR, and its TCRdb copy is limited to in-frame clones, with some not included. Found here are about 200,000 clones, 70% to 80% of them singletons; the top ten hold 14%. Sequenced material: PBMCs. The sequence was collected from a woman aged 25 to 39 in good health and CMV-seropositive.

CDR3 sequence (DNA): TGTGCCAGCAGCTTAGATTCTTGGCGGTATAGCAATCAGCCCCAGCATTTT. This gives the protein CASSLDSWRYSNQPQHF. The V gene is TRBV11-3, the J gene TRBJ1-5; D gene uncertain. The CDR3 is made up of 17 amino acids. V was trimmed by 0 bases and J by 0 bases, leaving 12 bases between them. Germline CDR1 SGHNT, CDR2 YENEEA.